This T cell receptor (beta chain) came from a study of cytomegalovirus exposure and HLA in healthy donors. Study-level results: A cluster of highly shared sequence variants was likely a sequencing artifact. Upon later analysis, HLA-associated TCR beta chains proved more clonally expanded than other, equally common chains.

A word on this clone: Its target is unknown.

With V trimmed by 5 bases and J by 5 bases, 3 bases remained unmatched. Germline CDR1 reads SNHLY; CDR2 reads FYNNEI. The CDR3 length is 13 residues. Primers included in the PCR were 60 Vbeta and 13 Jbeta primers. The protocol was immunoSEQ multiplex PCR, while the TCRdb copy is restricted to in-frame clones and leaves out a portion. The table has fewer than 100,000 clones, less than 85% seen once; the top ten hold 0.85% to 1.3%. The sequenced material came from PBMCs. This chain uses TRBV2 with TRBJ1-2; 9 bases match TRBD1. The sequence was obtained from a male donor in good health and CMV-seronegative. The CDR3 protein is CASSIDRGYGYTF. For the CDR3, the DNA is TGTGCCAGCAGTATCGACAGGGGGTATGGCTACACCTTC.